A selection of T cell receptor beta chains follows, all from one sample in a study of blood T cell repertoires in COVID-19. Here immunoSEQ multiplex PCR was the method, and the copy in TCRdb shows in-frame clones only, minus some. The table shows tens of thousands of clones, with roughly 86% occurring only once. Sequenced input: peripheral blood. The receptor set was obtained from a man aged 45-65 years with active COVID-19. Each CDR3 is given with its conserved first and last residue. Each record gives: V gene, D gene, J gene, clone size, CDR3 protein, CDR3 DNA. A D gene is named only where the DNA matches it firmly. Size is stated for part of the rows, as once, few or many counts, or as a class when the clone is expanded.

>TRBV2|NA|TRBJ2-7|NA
CASRQELGATKGQYF
TGTGCCAGCCGGCAGGAGCTAGGGGCTACGAAAGGGCAGTACTTC
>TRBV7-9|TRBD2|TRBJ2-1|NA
CASRPLGLAGGRGYNEQFF
TGTGCCAGCAGGCCTCTTGGACTAGCGGGAGGACGGGGATACAATGAGCAGTTCTTC
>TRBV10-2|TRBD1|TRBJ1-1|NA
CASRDRDRNTEAFF
TGCGCCAGCAGGGACCGGGACAGGAACACTGAAGCTTTCTTT
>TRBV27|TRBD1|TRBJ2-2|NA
CASSLSRTGTNTGELFF
TGTGCCAGCAGTTTATCCCGGACAGGAACGAACACCGGGGAGCTGTTTTTT
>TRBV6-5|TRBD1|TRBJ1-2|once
CASSLTGGKGYTF
TGTGCCAGCAGTCTTACAGGGGGCAAGGGCTACACCTTC
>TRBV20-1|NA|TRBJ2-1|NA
CSADRYNEQFF
TGCAGTGCTGACAGGTACAATGAGCAGTTCTTC
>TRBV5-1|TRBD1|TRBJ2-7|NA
CASSTGQTYEQYF
TGCGCCAGCAGCACGGGACAGACCTACGAGCAGTACTTC
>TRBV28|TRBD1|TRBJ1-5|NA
CASSTGQRDQPQHF
TGTGCCAGCAGTACGGGACAGAGAGATCAGCCCCAGCATTTT
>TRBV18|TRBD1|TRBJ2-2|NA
CASSGTGNTGELFF
TGTGCCAGCTCTGGGACAGGGAACACCGGGGAGCTGTTTTTT
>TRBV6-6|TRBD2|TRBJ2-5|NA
CASSPGLARENQETQYF
TGTGCCAGCAGTCCCGGACTAGCGCGGGAGAATCAAGAGACCCAGTACTTC
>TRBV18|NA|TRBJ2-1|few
CASSILSNEQFF
TGTGCCAGCTCAATCTTGAGTAATGAGCAGTTCTTC
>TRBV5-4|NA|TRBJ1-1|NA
CASSLTGERDTEAFF
TGTGCCAGCAGCTTGACGGGGGAAAGGGACACTGAAGCTTTCTTT
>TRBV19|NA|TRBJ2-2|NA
CASTRGRNTGELFF
TGTGCCAGCACGCGTGGGAGGAACACCGGGGAGCTGTTTTTT
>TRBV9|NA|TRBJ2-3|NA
CASSEREWGTDTQYF
TGTGCCAGCAGCGAACGGGAGTGGGGCACAGATACGCAGTATTTT
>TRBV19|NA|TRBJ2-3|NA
CASSGARAGGTDTQYF
TGTGCCAGTAGTGGCGCCCGGGCAGGGGGCACAGATACGCAGTATTTT
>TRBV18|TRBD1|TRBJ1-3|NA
CASGSWDSSGNTIYF
TGTGCCTCCGGTTCCTGGGACAGCTCTGGAAACACCATATATTTT
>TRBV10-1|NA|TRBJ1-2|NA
CASPWEGGGYTF
TGCGCCAGCCCTTGGGAGGGGGGGGGCTACACCTTC
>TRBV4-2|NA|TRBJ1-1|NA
CASSQDLWRSNTEAFF
TGTGCCAGCAGCCAAGATCTGTGGCGGTCGAACACTGAAGCTTTCTTT
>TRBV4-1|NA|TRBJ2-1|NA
CASSQGILGRTYNEQFF
TGCGCCAGCAGCCAAGGGATCTTGGGCCGCACCTACAATGAGCAGTTCTTC
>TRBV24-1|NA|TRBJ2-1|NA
CATSAAIGGALDEQFF
TGTGCCACCAGTGCAGCTATAGGCGGGGCCCTCGATGAGCAGTTCTTC